Sequencing of this TCR beta chain was carried out in a study of shared clonotypes between healthy human individuals. Study findings and constraints: Larger estimated richness was generally seen in naive subsets than in memory subsets. Generation of non-shared clonotypes was less probable than generation of clonotypes shared by all four donors. In a few donors, about 5% of naive CD4 clonotypes appeared in common.

Into CD45RA+ naive and CD45RA-negative memory subsets, the CD4+ cells were split. This clone was seen only a few times. Its antigen remains unknown. This table comes from immunoSEQ multiplex PCR, and its TCRdb copy is limited to in-frame clones, with some not included. The table shows roughly 700,000 clones, with around 67% occurring only once. The CDR3 consists of 17 residues. In germline, CDR1 is LNHDA, CDR2 SQIVND (reference sequence). The V and J ends lost 4 bases and 2 bases, in that order; junction bases with no gene match: 11. The chain combines TRBV19 with TRBJ2-4; 7 bases line up with TRBD1. The source of this sequence is a woman under 40 in good health. The material sequenced was memory CD4+ T cells sorted from blood. Subset denoted: CD45RA-negative fraction. CDR3 nucleotides: TGTGCCAGTAGTACCAACAGGGGTTTGACAACCAAAAACATTCAGTACTTC. This sequence encodes CASSTNRGLTTKNIQYF.